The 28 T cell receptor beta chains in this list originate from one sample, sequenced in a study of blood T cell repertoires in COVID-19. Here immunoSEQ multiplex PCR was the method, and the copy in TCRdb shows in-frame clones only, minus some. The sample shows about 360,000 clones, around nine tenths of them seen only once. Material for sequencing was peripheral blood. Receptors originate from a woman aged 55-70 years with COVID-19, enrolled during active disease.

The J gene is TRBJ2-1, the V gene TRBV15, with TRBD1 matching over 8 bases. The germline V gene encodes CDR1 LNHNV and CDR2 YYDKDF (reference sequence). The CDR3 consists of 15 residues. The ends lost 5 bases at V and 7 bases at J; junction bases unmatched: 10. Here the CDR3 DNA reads TGTGCCACCAGCGCGGGACAGGCTGTTAGGAATGAGCAGTTCTTC. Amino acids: CATSAGQAVRNEQFF. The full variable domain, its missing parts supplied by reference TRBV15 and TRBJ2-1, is DAMVIQNPRYQVTQFGKPVTLSCSQTLNHNVMYWYQQKSSQAPKLLFHYYDKDFNNEADTPDNFQSRRPNTSFCFLDIRSPGLGDTAMYLCATSAGQAVRNEQFFGPGTRLTVL.

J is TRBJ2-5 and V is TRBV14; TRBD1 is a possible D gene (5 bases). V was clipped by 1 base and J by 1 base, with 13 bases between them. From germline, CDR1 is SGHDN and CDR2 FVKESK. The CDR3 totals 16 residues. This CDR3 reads CASSQGWQGSQETQYF. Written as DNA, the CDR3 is TGTGCCAGCAGCCAAGGTTGGCAGGGCTCCCAAGAGACCCAGTACTTC. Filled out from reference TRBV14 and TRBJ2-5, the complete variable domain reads EAGVTQFPSHSVIEKGQTVTLRCDPISGHDNLYWYRRVMGKEIKFLLHFVKESKQDESGMPNNRFLAERTGGTYSTLKVQPAELEDSGVYFCASSQGWQGSQETQYFGPGTRLLVL.

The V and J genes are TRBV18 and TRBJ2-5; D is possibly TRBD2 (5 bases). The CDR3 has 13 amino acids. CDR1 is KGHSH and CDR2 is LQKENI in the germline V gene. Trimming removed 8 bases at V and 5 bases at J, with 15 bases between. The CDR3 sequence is CASTVGVTETQYF. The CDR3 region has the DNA TGTGCCAGCACCGTCGGGGTGACGGAGACCCAGTACTTC.

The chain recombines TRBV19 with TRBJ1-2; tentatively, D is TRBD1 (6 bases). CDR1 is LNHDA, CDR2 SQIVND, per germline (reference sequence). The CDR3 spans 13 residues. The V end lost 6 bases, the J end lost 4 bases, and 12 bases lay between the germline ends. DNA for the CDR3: TGTGCCAGTAGAAGGGACAACGTCTATGGCTACACCTTC. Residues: CASRRDNVYGYTF.

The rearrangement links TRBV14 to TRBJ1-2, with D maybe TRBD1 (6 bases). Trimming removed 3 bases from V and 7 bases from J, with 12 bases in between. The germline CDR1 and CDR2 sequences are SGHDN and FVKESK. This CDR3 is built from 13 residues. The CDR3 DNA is TGTGCCAGCAGCCACTCAGGGGCGGGTGGCTACACCTTC. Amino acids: CASSHSGAGGYTF.

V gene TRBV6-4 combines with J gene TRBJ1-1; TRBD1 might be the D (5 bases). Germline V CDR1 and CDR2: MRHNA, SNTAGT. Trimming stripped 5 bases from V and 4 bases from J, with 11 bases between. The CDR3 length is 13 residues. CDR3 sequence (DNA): TGTGCCAGCAGTTTCCAGGGCGGCACTGAAGCTTTCTTT. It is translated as CASSFQGGTEAFF.

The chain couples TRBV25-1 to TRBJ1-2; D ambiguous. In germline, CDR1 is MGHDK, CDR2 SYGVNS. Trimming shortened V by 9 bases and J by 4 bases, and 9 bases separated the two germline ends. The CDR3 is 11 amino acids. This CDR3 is CASQYAYGYTF. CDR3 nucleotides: TGTGCCAGTCAGTATGCCTATGGCTACACCTTC.

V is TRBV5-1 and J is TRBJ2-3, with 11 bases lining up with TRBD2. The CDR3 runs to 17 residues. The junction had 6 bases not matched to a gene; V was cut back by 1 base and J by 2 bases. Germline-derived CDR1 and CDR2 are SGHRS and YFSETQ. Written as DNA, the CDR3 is TGCGCCAGCAGCTTGAGGGCTAGCGGGGGGTTCACAGATACGCAGTATTTT. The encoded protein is CASSLRASGGFTDTQYF. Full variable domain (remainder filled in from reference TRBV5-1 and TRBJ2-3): KAGVTQTPRYLIKTRGQQVTLSCSPISGHRSVSWYQQTPGQGLQFLFEYFSETQRNKGNFPGRFSGRQFSNSRSEMNVSTLELGDSALYLCASSLRASGGFTDTQYFGPGTRLTVL.

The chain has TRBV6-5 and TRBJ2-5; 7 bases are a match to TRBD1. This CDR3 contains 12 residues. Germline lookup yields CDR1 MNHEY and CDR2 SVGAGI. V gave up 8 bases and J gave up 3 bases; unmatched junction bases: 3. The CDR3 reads CASWDREETQYF. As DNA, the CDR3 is TGTGCCAGCTGGGACAGAGAAGAGACCCAGTACTTC.

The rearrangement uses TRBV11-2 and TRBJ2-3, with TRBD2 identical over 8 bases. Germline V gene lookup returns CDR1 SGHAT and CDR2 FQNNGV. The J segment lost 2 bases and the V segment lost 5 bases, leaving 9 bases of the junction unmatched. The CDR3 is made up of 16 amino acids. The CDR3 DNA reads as TGTGCCAGCAGCCCCGAGCGGGGGACCCCCACAGATACGCAGTATTTT. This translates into CASSPERGTPTDTQYF.

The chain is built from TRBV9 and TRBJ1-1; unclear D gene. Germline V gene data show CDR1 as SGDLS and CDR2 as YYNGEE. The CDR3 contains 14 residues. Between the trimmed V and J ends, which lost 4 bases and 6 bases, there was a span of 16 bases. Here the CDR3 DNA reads TGTGCCAGCAGCCCGGGGTTGAAGTGGCCTGAAGCTTTCTTT. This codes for CASSPGLKWPEAFF.

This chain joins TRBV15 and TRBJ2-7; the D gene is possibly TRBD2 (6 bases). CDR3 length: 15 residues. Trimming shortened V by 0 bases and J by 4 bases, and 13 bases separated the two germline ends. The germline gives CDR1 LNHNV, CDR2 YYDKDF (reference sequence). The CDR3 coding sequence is TGTGCCACCAGCAGAGATCGGGGGAGAGCTTACGAGCAGTACTTC. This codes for CATSRDRGRAYEQYF.

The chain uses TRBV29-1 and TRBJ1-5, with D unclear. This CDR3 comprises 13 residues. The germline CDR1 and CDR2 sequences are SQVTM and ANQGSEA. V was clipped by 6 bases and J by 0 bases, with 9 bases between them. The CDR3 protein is CSVQSYSNQPQHF. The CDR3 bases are TGCAGCGTCCAGTCTTATAGCAATCAGCCCCAGCATTTT. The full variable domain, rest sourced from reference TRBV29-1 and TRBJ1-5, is SAVISQKPSRDICQRGTSLTIQCQVDSQVTMMFWYRQQPGQSLTLIATANQGSEATYESGFVIDKFPISRPNLTFSTLTVSNMSPEDSSIYLCSVQSYSNQPQHFGDGTRLSIL.

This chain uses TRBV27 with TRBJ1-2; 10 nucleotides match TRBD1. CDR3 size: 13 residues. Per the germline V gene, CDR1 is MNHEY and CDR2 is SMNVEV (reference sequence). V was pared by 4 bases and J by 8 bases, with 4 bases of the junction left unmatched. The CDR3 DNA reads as TGTGCCAGCAGTTGGGACAGGGGACAGGGCTACACCTTC. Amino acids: CASSWDRGQGYTF.

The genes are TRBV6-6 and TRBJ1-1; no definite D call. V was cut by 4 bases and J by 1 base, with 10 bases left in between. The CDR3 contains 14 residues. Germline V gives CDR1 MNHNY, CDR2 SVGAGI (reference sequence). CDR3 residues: CASSSALPNTEAFF. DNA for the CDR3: TGTGCCAGCAGTTCCGCACTTCCGAACACTGAAGCTTTCTTT.

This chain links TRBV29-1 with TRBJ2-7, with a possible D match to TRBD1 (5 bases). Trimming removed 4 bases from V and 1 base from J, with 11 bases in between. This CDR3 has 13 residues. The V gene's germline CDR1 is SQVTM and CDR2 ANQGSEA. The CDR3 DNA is TGCAGCGTTGTAGGGGTTGGGTCCTACGAGCAGTACTTC. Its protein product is CSVVGVGSYEQYF.

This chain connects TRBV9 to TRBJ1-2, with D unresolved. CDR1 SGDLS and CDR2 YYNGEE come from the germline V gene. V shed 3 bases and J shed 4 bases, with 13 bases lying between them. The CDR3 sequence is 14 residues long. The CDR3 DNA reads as TGTGCCAGCAGCGGCAGGCCCCCCCCCTATGGCTACACCTTC. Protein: CASSGRPPPYGYTF.

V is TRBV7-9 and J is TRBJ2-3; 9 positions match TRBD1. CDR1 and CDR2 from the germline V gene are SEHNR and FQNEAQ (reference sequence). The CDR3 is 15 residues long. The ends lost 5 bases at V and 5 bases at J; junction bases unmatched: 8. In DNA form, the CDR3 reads TGTGCCAGCAGCCCCGGGGACAGGGTACTAGATACGCAGTATTTT. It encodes CASSPGDRVLDTQYF.

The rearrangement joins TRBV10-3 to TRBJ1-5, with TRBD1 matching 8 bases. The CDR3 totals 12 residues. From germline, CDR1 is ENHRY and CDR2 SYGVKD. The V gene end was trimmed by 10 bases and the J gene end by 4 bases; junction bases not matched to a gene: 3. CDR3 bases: TGTGCCACCAGGGGGCCGAATCAGCCCCAGCATTTT. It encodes CATRGPNQPQHF.

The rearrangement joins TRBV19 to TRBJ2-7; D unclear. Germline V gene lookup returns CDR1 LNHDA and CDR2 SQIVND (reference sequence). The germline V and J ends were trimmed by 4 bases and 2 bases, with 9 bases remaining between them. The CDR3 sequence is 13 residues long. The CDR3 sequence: CASSTQRTYEQYF. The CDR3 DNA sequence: TGTGCCAGTAGTACACAAAGAACCTACGAGCAGTACTTC.

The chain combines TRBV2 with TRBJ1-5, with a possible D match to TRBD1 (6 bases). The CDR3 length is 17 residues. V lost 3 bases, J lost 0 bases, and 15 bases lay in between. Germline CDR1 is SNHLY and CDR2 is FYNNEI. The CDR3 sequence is CASSEPGAIYSNQPQHF. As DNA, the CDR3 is TGTGCCAGCAGTGAGCCAGGGGCCATTTATAGCAATCAGCCCCAGCATTTT.

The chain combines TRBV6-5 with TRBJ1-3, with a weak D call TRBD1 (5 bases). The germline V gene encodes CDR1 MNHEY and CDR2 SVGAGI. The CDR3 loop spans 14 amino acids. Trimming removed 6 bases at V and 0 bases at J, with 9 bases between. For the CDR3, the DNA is TGTGCCAGCAGACTGACAGACTCTGGAAACACCATATATTTT. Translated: CASRLTDSGNTIYF.

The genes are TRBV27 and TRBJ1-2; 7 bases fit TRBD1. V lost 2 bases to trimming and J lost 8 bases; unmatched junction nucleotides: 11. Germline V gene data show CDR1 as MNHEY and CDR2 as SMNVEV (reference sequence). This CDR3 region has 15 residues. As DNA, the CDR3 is TGTGCCAGCAGTTTACGAGACAGGGACTTAGAGGGCTACACCTTC. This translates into CASSLRDRDLEGYTF.

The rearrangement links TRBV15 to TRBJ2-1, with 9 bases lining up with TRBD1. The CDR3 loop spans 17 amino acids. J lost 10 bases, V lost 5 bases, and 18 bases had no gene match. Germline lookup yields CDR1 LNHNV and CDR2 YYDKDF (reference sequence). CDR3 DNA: TGTGCCACCAGCTCGCCCTCTTCGGGACAGGGCTTTTTCGAGCAGTTCTTC. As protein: CATSSPSSGQGFFEQFF.

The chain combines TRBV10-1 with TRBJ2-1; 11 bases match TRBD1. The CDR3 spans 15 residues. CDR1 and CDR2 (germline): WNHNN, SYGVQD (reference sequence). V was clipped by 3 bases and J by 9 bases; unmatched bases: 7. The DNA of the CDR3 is TGCGCCAGCAGTGAAGGACAGGGGGCATTTGGTGAGCAGTTCTTC. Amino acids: CASSEGQGAFGEQFF.

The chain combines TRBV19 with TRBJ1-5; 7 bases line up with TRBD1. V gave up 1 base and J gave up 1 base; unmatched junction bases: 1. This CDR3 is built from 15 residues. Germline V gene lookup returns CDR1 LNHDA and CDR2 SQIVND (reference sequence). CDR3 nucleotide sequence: TGTGCCAGTAGTATAGGGGGACAGAGCAATCAGCCCCAGCATTTT. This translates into CASSIGGQSNQPQHF. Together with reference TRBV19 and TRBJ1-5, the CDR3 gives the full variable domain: DGGITQSPKYLFRKEGQNVTLSCEQNLNHDAMYWYRQDPGQGLRLIYYSQIVNDFQKGDIAEGYSVSREKKESFPLTVTSAQKNPTAFYLCASSIGGQSNQPQHFGDGTRLSIL.

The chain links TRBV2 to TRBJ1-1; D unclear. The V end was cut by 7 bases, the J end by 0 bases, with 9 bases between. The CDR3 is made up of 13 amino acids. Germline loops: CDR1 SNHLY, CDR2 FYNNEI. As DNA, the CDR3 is TGTGCCAGCACAGGTCTCATGAACACTGAAGCTTTCTTT. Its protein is CASTGLMNTEAFF.

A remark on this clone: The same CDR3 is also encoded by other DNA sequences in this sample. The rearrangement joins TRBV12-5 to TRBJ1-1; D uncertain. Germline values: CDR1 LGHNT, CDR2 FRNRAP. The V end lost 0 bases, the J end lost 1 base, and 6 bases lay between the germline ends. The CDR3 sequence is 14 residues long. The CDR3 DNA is TGTGCTAGTGGTTTGGTCCCAGGGAACACTGAAGCTTTCTTT. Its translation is CASGLVPGNTEAFF. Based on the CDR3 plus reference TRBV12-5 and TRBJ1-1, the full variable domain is DARVTQTPRHKVTEMGQEVTMRCQPILGHNTVFWYRQTMMQGLELLAYFRNRAPLDDSGMPKDRFSAEMPDATLATLKIQPSEPRDSAVYFCASGLVPGNTEAFFGQGTRLTVV.